This T cell receptor beta chain stems from a study of blood T cell repertoires in COVID-19 (TCRdb year 2020). About the full investigation: Collaborator samples came from the United States, Italy and Spain and covered acute and convalescent phases of COVID-19. Where available, HLA class I and class II types were taken from metadata supplied by the sample provider and were not determined by assay-based typing. The samples were drawn from the first 160 participants of the ongoing ImmuneRACE study and from some 1,300 subjects provided by 6 global collaborators. The prospective study material was composed of cDNA or gDNA derived from T cells, B-cell-depleted T cells, or PBMCs. Subjects who had been exposed to COVID-19, were actively infected with it, or had recovered from it provided the deeply sampled blood TCRbeta repertoires that made up the dataset. A freely available public database, intended as a resource for researchers studying the immune response to SARS-CoV-2, is where the repertoires were released. Nearly every sample came with metadata listing a de-identified subject ID, COVID-19 status, age in years and sex.

The study at large found these results: How much clinical and demographic metadata was included differed by source and by participant, and the metadata was provided uncurated.

Points on this clone: The antigen this receptor binds is unknown. Within one base of it there is no much larger clone, and no base qualities were kept.

TCRbeta CDR3 regions were amplified from genomic DNA by means of the immunoSEQ Assay, a bias-controlled multiplex PCR. Per the authors' processing: The number of nucleated cells in each sample was estimated from the amplification of reference gene primers within the assay. Sequence reads were collapsed and filtered to measure the absolute abundance of every unique TCRbeta CDR3 rearrangement. Productive Simpson clonality was computed per sample as the square root of Simpson's diversity index over productive rearrangements. The clones in this table, taken by TCRdb from immuneACCESS, are in-frame only. Not every clone is retained; where verified, under half of the shortfall comes from an unresolved V gene, and the cause of the rest is unknown. The V and J calls and the clone size are those of that table, but D and trimming were determined from the DNA. The sample records roughly 280,000 clones, roughly nine tenths of which are singletons. Jointly, the top ten make up 2% to 2.5% of the sample.

Another Seattle source contributed samples from volunteer blood donors who had recovered from COVID-19. Whole blood was collected in K2EDTA tubes by collaborating institutions according to the institutions' own protocols. Collaborator samples were shipped for TCRbeta analysis as frozen whole blood, isolated PBMCs, or DNA extracted from either sample type. The germline ends are 13 bases apart after V is trimmed by 0 bases and J by 3 bases. The germline V gene supplies CDR1 SGHRS and CDR2 YFSETQ. The CDR3 goes from the cysteine to the phenylalanine over 15 residues. The entry retains the CDR3 DNA only, 45 bases that are in frame from base 1.

Recombination linked TRBV5-1 to TRBJ2-7; no D gene is confidently identified. The sequence came from a woman between 50 and 59 years old who had recovered from COVID-19. The source material was peripheral blood. The CDR3 protein sequence reads: CASSLDTMTFYEQYF. The sequenced DNA is TGCGCCAGCAGCTTGGATACTATGACCTTCTACGAGCAGTACTTC.